The sequence of this T cell receptor beta chain was determined in a study of Japanese encephalitis immunity and Zika vaccine responses (dated by TCRdb to 2020 to 2022). As for the study more broadly: Included participants received three 5.0 ug doses of alum-adjuvanted ZPIV at weeks 0, 4 and 28. Some 12 participants were given two doses of JEV vaccine (IXIARO) 28 days apart, two to three months before the first ZPIV dose. Before ZPIV, around twelve participants were given one dose of YFV vaccine (YF-VAX), while roughly nine participants were flavivirus-naive. Over 5 representative participants per pre-vaccination group were picked for TCR sequencing, using samples from week 52 and from week 0, the point after pre-vaccination but before ZPIV. TCR repertoires from a few flavivirus-naive individuals were additionally analyzed at weeks 2, 6 and 52 after the start of ZPIV vaccination. For stimulations, either ZIKV structural-protein peptide pools divided into flavivirus-conserved and non-conserved sets or JEV or YFV peptides matching the pre-vaccination were used. ZIKV peptides were 15-mers overlapping by 11 residues, selected for NetMHCpan/NetMHCII-predicted epitopes with affinity below 50 nM. The study examined whether earlier vaccination against Japanese encephalitis virus (JEV) or yellow fever virus (YFV) influenced CD4 T cell responses to the Zika vaccine. The study at large found these results: In JEV-pre-vaccinated donors, the repertoire richness of CD4 T cells responding to conserved ZIKV epitopes dropped significantly after ZPIV. Because there were not enough samples, the peptide pools could not be deconvoluted, which meant the specific peptides behind the cross-reactive responses went unidentified. Higher repertoire similarity across time-points and stimulations was observed in JEV-pre-vaccinated donors than in YFV-pre-vaccinated donors, indicating that more clonotypes were common to ZIKV and JEV stimulation. Only a few individuals showed CD8 T cell responses to ZIKV peptide pools, and those responses were very low in magnitude. Samples grouped by participant and showed no similarity between individuals, suggesting that no public TCRs were detected. The analysis was restricted to a subset of trial participants with three doses and adequate samples, and the entire vaccinated cohort was not analyzed.

The library was generated by 5' RACE. Before sequencing, TCRbeta libraries were pooled in proportion to the sorted cell numbers of each library. Total RNA was extracted from sorted cells with RNAzol RT, and cDNA was synthesized with an oligo(dT) primer and a template-switching oligo. The TCRbeta V-CDR3-J region was amplified by PCR between a SMARTer oligo primer and a TCRbeta constant-region primer using Kapa HiFi. A second PCR added Illumina adaptors and sample-specific index barcodes, with HighPrep bead cleanup and Bioanalyzer confirmation of a roughly 650 bp band. Sequencing of the libraries was done on an Illumina MiSeq using 2x151 bp paired-end reads. For the original study's pipeline: Reads were demultiplexed with an in-house Java program, and TCRbeta annotations were assigned and clonotypes were counted with MiXCR. Repertoire overlap was measured with Morisita-Horn indices from the R package vegan, along with UPGMA clustering and Circos plots of recurring clonotypes. Shannon diversity and richness were normalized to the highest possible value given the input cell numbers, yielding values from 0 to 1. CDR3beta sequences were aligned using MUSCLE, distances were calculated using SeqinR, and multidimensional scaling was plotted in R. TCRdb applied fastp at Q25 and MiXCR to the public reads, then kept only in-frame beta chains. Identical CDR3 protein sequences are pooled into one entry, listed with their most common genes and DNA. TCRdb assigned the V and J calls; the authors' analysis was not used. The sample yields several hundred distinct CDR3 sequences; about 4% were counted once. Jointly, the top ten make up 20% to 25% of the sample.

PBMCs were labeled with CellTrace CFSE and were cultured for over 5 days in RPMI containing roughly 8.6% human serum plus peptide pools at 0.85 to 1 ug/mL each. On a BD FACSAria, proliferating CD4 T cells were sorted without fixation as live CD56-CD19-CD16-CD3+CD4+ CFSE-low cells. The enrolled adults were healthy and tested seronegative for ZIKV, JEV, YFV, DENV and WNV on microneutralization screening. The samples were drawn from a phase 1 trial of an alum-adjuvanted Zika purified-inactivated virus (ZPIV) vaccine that was randomized, double-blinded and placebo-controlled. Peripheral blood mononuclear cells were isolated by standard procedure and stored frozen in liquid nitrogen until use. This clonotype is medium-sized (0.01 to 0.1%) in its sample. Base qualities are not at hand, and no much larger clone is one base apart. This sequence was found in an adult woman who received an inactivated Zika virus vaccine. This sample comprised antigen-activated CD4+ T cells from blood, cultured, obtained during a Zika inactivated vaccine study.

The DNA is as follows: TGTGCCAGCAGTTTAGCAGGACAGGGAGGCTTCTCCTACGAGCAGTACTTC. Its coded protein is CASSLAGQGGFSYEQYF. Recombination linked TRBV12-3 or TRBV12-4 to TRBJ2-7, with TRBD1 matching 8 junction bases. The CDR3 numbers 17 residues from cysteine through phenylalanine. This entry keeps only the CDR3 DNA: 51 bases, framed from base 1. The junction shows trimming of 0 bases on V and 0 bases on J, and the gene matches do not reach 7 bases of it.